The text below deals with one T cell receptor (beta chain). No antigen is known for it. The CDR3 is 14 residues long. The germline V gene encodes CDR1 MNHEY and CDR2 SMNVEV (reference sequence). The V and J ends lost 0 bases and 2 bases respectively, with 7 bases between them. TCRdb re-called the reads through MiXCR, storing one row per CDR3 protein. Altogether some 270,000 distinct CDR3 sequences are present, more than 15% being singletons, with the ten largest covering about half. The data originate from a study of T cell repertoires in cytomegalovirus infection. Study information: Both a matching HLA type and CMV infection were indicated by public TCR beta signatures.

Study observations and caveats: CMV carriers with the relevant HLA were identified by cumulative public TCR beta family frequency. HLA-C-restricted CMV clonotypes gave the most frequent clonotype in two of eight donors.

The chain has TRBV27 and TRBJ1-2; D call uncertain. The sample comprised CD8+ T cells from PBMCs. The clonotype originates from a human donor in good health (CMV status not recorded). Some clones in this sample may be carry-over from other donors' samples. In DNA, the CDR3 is TGTGCCAGCAGTTTATCGTCAGGAAACTATGGCTACACCTTC. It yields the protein CASSLSSGNYGYTF.